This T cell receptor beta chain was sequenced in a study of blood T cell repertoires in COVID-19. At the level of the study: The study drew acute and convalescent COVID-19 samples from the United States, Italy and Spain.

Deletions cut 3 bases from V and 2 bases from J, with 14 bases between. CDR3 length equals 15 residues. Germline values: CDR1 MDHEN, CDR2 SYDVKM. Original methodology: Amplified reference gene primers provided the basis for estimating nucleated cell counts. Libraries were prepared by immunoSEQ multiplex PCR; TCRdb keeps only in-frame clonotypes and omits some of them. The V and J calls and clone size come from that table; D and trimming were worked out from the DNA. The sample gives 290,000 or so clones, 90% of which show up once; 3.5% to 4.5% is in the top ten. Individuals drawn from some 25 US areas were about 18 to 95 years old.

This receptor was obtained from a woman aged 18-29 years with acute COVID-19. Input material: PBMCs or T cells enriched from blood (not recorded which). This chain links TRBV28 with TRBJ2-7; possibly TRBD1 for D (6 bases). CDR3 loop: CASSLVQDSAYEQYF. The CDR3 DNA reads TGTGCCAGCAGTTTGGTCCAGGACAGTGCCTACGAGCAGTACTTC.